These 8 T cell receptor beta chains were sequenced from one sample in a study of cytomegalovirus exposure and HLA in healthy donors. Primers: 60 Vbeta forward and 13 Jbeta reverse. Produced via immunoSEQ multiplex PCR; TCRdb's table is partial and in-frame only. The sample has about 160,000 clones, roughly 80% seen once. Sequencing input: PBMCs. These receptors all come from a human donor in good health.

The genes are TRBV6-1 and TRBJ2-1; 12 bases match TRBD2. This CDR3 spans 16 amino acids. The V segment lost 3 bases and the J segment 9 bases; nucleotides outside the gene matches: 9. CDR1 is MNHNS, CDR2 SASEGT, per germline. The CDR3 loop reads CASSEWLAGGLGEQFF. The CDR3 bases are TGTGCCAGCAGTGAGTGGCTAGCGGGGGGGCTCGGTGAGCAGTTCTTC.

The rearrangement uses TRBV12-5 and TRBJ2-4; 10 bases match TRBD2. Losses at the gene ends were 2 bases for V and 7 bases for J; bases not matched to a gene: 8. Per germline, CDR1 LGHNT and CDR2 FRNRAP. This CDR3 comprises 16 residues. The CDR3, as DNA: TGTGCTAGTGGTTTGATAAATCTAGCGGGGGTGAACATTCAGTACTTC. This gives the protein CASGLINLAGVNIQYF.

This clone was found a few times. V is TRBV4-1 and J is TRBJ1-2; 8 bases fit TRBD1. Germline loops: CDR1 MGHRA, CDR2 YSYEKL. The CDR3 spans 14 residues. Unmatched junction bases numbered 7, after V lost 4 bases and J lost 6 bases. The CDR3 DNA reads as TGCGCCAGCAGCCCTCCGGACAGGGCCGATGGCTACACCTTC. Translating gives CASSPPDRADGYTF.

The chain's CDR3 is CAIRRQGSDTEAFF. The CDR3 DNA sequence: TGTGCCATCAGGCGACAGGGAAGCGACACTGAAGCTTTCTTT. The chain has TRBV10-3 and TRBJ1-1; 7 nucleotides agree with TRBD1. V was pared by 6 bases and J by 3 bases, with 7 bases of the junction left unmatched. The CDR3 is 14 amino acids. Per the germline V gene, CDR1 is ENHRY and CDR2 is SYGVKD.

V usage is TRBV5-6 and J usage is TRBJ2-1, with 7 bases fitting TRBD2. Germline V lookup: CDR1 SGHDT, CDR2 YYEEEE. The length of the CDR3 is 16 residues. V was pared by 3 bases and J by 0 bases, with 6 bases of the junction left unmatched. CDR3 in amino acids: CASSSPSGISYNEQFF. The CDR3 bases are TGTGCCAGCAGCTCCCCTAGCGGTATCTCCTACAATGAGCAGTTCTTC.

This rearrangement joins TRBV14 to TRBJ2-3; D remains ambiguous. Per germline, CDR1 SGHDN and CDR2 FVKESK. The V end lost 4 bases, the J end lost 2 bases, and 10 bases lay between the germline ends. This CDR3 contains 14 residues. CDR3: CASSLERFTDTQYF. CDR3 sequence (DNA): TGTGCCAGCAGCCTCGAACGGTTCACAGATACGCAGTATTTT.

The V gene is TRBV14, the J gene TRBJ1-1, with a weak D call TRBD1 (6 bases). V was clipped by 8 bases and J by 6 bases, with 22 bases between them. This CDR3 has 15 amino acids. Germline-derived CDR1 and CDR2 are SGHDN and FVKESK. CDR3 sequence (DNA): TGTGCCAGCGATCACCGGAGCATTAGACAGGCTGAAGCTTTCTTT. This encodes CASDHRSIRQAEAFF.

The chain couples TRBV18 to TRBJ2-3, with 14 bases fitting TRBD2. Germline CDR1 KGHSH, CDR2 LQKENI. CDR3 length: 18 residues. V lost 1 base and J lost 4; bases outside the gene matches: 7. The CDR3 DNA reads TGTGCCAGCTCACCACTTCGGACTAGCGGGGGGTCCGCAGATACGCAGTATTTT. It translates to CASSPLRTSGGSADTQYF.